The next 2 T cell receptor beta chains were all read from a single sample in a study of T cells in narcolepsy. Only in-frame clones appear in the TCRdb table, and some are missing; sequencing was by immunoSEQ multiplex PCR. The sample consists of about 10,000 clones, 70% to 75% of them appearing once. The sequenced sample consisted of CD45RA- memory CD8+ T cells from PBMCs. These receptors all stem from a human donor with narcolepsy.

The V call is TRBV19, the J call TRBJ2-3; D possibly corresponds to TRBD1 (6 bases). This CDR3 has 16 residues. Germline-derived CDR1 and CDR2 are LNHDA and SQIVND (reference sequence). V was shortened by 2 bases and J by 1 base, with 13 bases between the two germline ends. The CDR3 sequence is CASSINPGVGTDTQYF. CDR3 nucleotide sequence: TGTGCCAGTAGTATAAACCCAGGGGTAGGCACAGATACGCAGTATTTT.

This chain links TRBV7-3 with TRBJ2-1, with a weak D call TRBD1 (6 bases). The V and J ends lost 5 bases and 9 bases respectively, with 17 bases between them. The CDR3 consists of 14 residues. CDR1 is SGHTA, CDR2 FQGTGA, per germline. The CDR3 spells CASSPFMGAGEQFF. The DNA for the CDR3 is TGTGCCAGCAGCCCTTTTATGGGGGCGGGTGAGCAGTTCTTC.